This TCR beta chain comes out of a study of Tregs in tolerant kidney transplant recipients (dated by TCRdb to the late 2010s). For context, the study as a whole: Before combined kidney and bone marrow transplantation, this study identified donor-specific regulatory T cells using TCRbeta sequencing and then followed those same cells after transplant. TCRbeta repertoire sequencing was used in a few healthy controls to compare several methods for expanding Tregs specific for an allogeneic donor. Paper-wide results and their limitations: Biological reproducibility was not directly addressed, though technical replication error appeared minimal. Expanding Tregs with activated donor B cells appeared to identify the most biologically relevant and donor-specific TCRbeta repertoire. Because the study included only a small number of patients, the results must be confirmed in larger populations and under other immunosuppression protocols.

The germline V gene (reference sequence) yields LNHDA for CDR1 and SQIVND for CDR2. The germline ends are 19 bases apart after V is trimmed by 4 bases and J by 4 bases. Spanning cysteine to phenylalanine, the CDR3 consists of 16 amino acids. Kept here is only the CDR3 DNA, which spans 48 bases and is read in frame from base 1. With regard to this clone: There is no known antigen for this receptor. No per-base quality is available; no much larger clone lies one base away.

Genomic DNA was extracted from sorted cells with the QIAGEN DNeasy Blood and Tissue Kit for TCRbeta CDR3 sequencing. High-throughput TCRbeta CDR3 sequencing, including PCR amplification with bias correction and internal controls, was performed commercially through immunoSEQ. Processing in the source paper ran as follows. Unique productive TCRbeta sequences were defined by CDR3 nucleotide sequence where primers matched, and otherwise by CDR3 amino acid sequence together with Vbeta and Jbeta genes. To correct sorting error, sequences shared between sorted populations at a frequency ratio of 2:1 or less were removed; the rest were assigned to the higher population. A sequence counted as donor-reactive if, in CFSE-low cells, the sequence had a frequency of at least 0.01% and was expanded at least 5-fold compared with unstimulated cells. Repertoire divergence was quantified by Jensen-Shannon divergence using the top 100 TCRbeta sequences ranked by frequency. For samples with multiple sequencing runs, sorting error was corrected in each run separately before the runs were combined. Here the immuneACCESS table is served through TCRdb, limited to in-frame sequences with V and J called. Missing clones are a known gap in these copies; in checked studies unresolved V genes cover under half, and the rest lacks a known reason. From that table come the V and J calls and clone size; the DNA was used to work out D and trimming. The sample contains roughly 49,000 clones, about 90% of them found a single time. The top ten hold around 0.67% of the sample.

Thawed PBMCs were FACS-sorted into unstimulated Tregs (CD4+CD25+CD127-), CD4+ non-Tregs (CD4+CD25-), CD4 cells and CD8 cells. Thawed PBMCs were rested overnight at 37 degrees C with approximately 200 IU/ml IL-2 before Treg sorting. Healthy control blood was obtained either as purchased buffy coats or from healthy volunteers. Healthy control blood was processed to PBMCs by Ficoll density gradient and cryopreserved, and patient PBMCs were collected before and after transplant. The sequence was collected from a human donor in good health. Recombination connected TRBV19 to TRBJ1-1; the D segment could be TRBD1, given 6 matching bases. The sample comprised Tregs from blood. The nucleotide sequence reads TGTGCCAGTAGTAAAGGGGAGTCCCAGGGGCCCACTGAAGCTTTCTTT. Translated, it gives CASSKGESQGPTEAFF.